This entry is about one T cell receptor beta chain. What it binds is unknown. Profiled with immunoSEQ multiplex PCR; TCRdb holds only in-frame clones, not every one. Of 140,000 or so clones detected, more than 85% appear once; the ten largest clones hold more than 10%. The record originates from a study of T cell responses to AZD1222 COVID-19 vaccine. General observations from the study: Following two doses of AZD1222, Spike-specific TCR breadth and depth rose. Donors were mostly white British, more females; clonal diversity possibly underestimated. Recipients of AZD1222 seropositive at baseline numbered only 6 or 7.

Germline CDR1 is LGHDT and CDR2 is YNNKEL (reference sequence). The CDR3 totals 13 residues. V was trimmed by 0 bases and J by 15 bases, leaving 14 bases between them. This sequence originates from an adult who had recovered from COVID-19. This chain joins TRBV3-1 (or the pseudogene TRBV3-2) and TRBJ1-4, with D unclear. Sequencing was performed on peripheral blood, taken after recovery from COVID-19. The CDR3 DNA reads TGTGCCAGCAGCCAAGATCCACGGGCCAAGATGTTTTTT. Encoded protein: CASSQDPRAKMFF.